This is a list of T cell receptor beta chains from one sample in a study of blood T cell repertoires in COVID-19. Generated by immunoSEQ multiplex PCR, the TCRdb table keeps only in-frame clones and is missing some. The sample has fewer than 120,000 clones, about 90% seen once; the top ten hold more than 4%. Sequencing was done on a sample of peripheral blood. These receptors all come from a human donor in a cohort sampled during active COVID-19. CDR3s include the opening cysteine and the closing phenylalanine or tryptophan. Each record gives: V gene, J gene, CDR3 length, D gene, clone size, CDR3 DNA, CDR3 protein. A D gene is named only where the DNA matches it firmly. Size values are once, few and many counts, or a class for expanded clones, and some rows have none.

TRBV28	TRBJ2-7	13	-	-	TGTGCCAGCAGTTTAGGCTCTGCCTACGAGCAGTACTTC	CASSLGSAYEQYF
TRBV3-1/TRBV3-2	TRBJ1-2	15	-	-	TGTGCCAGCAGCAACCAGGGGCTCTCTAACTATGGCTACACCTTC	CASSNQGLSNYGYTF
TRBV5-1	TRBJ1-1	14	-	-	TGCGCCAGCTTTCCCCTAAACACGGGTACTGAAGCTTTCTTT	CASFPLNTGTEAFF
TRBV5-6	TRBJ1-4	13	TRBD1	-	TGTGCCAGCAGCTCACAGGGGCGAGAAAAACTGTTTTTT	CASSSQGREKLFF
TRBV24-1	TRBJ2-3	14	TRBD2	-	TGTGCCACCAGACCGACTAGCGGGGGGGATACGCAGTATTTT	CATRPTSGGDTQYF
TRBV5-1	TRBJ2-5	15	TRBD2	-	TGCGCCAGCAGCCCTTGGACTAGCGAACAAGAGACCCAGTACTTC	CASSPWTSEQETQYF
TRBV21-1	TRBJ2-5	17	-	-	TGTGCCAGCAGCAAAGCCCCGGACAGGGTAAAGTTCGAGACCCAGTACTTC	CASSKAPDRVKFETQYF
TRBV7-9	TRBJ1-2	12	-	-	TGTGCCAGGGGCGAGGGAGCGAGCGGCTACACCTTC	CARGEGASGYTF
TRBV6-2/TRBV6-3	TRBJ2-1	16	TRBD1	-	TGTGCCAGCAGTTCCCCCGACAGGACGGGACAGAATGAGCAGTTCTTC	CASSSPDRTGQNEQFF
TRBV6-5	TRBJ2-1	13	TRBD2	-	TGTGCCAGCAGACTAGCGGGGGGGAATGAGCAGTTCTTC	CASRLAGGNEQFF
TRBV18	TRBJ1-1	17	-	-	TGTGCCAGCTCACCGGTGTTTAGGGGTCAGGTGAACACTGAAGCTTTCTTT	CASSPVFRGQVNTEAFF
TRBV11-2	TRBJ2-3	13	-	few	TGTGCCAGCAGCTCTCTGCTGAGGGATACGCAGTATTTT	CASSSLLRDTQYF
TRBV18	TRBJ2-7	12	-	-	TGTGCCAGCTCACCAGGGAGATACGAGCAGTACTTC	CASSPGRYEQYF
TRBV5-1	TRBJ2-5	15	-	few	TGCGCCAGCAGCTTGGAACAGGGCACGCAAGAGACCCAGTACTTC	CASSLEQGTQETQYF
TRBV6-5	TRBJ1-2	11	-	-	TGTGCCAGCAGCTTCCGGGGTGGCTACACCTTC	CASSFRGGYTF
TRBV5-1	TRBJ2-7	14	-	-	TGCGCCAGCAGCACCGGACTGGTCTCCTACGAGCAGTACTTC	CASSTGLVSYEQYF
TRBV6-5	TRBJ2-2	15	TRBD1	-	TGTGCCAGCAAAATAGACAGGGGTTTGACCGGGGAGCTGTTTTTT	CASKIDRGLTGELFF
TRBV5-4	TRBJ2-5	14	TRBD2	-	TGTGCCAGCAGTTACGGGGGGTTCCAAGAGACCCAGTACTTC	CASSYGGFQETQYF